This TCR beta chain was obtained from a study of type 1 regulatory T cells. Details on this clonotype: As yet, its antigen is unknown.

Using its own MiXCR run on the reads, TCRdb lists one record per CDR3 protein. The sample holds 68,000 or so distinct CDR3 sequences; about 50% are singletons and the top ten take roughly 2.1%. The germline V gene encodes CDR1 LNHDA and CDR2 SQIVND (reference sequence). The CDR3 covers 14 residues. V shed 9 bases and J 5 bases; nucleotides not matched to a gene: 10. This chain uses TRBV19 with TRBJ1-2; 9 bases fit TRBD1. The sequence derives from a human donor in good health. The sequenced sample was cultured non-Tr1 T cells, either the whole culture or a sorted T cell fraction (not recorded which). The CDR3 here is CASVQGAGRYGYTF. DNA of the CDR3: TGTGCCAGCGTACAGGGGGCCGGGCGGTATGGCTACACCTTC.